A selection of T cell receptor beta chains follows, all from one sample in a study of blood T cell repertoires in COVID-19. Assay used: immunoSEQ multiplex PCR; TCRdb lists only in-frame clones, some missing. This sample carries about 380,000 clones, 88% of them seen once, and the ten largest clones take less than 1.5%. Sequencing used PBMCs or T cells enriched from blood (not recorded which). All receptors derive from a woman younger than 30 who had recovered from COVID-19. Both conserved end residues are trimmed from each CDR3. D genes are given only for firm matches.

j_call,d_call,v_call,cdr3_aa
TRBJ2-7,.,TRBV27,ASSSGQEQY
TRBJ2-3,.,TRBV27,ASSGGRTDTQY
TRBJ2-7,TRBD1,TRBV5-1,ASSPRQGSYEQY
TRBJ1-2,TRBD1,TRBV6-5,ASRPTGGGYGYT
TRBJ1-1,TRBD1,TRBV18,AGQGNTEAF
TRBJ2-7,.,TRBV28,ASSPGQPPYEQY
TRBJ2-3,.,TRBV4-2,ASSPRGGGTQY
TRBJ1-2,.,TRBV7-9,ASSLVLGQDNYGYT
TRBJ2-5,TRBD1,TRBV5-8,ASTRRTGNRQETQY
TRBJ1-2,.,TRBV4-1,ASSQVYGGGGYT
TRBJ2-2,.,TRBV6-5,ASSYFGGELF
TRBJ1-1,.,TRBV6-6,ASSYPGTMNTEAF
TRBJ1-2,.,TRBV9,ASRPSGGPYGYT
TRBJ2-7,TRBD1,TRBV28,ASTPGQATYEQY
TRBJ1-6,.,TRBV30,AWSPGHKNSPLH
TRBJ1-2,.,TRBV28,ASSSAASRGGYT
TRBJ1-3,.,TRBV2,ASGTGSGNTIY
TRBJ1-1,.,TRBV7-2,ASSFHSTPRHGEAF
TRBJ2-7,.,TRBV20-1,SLTDSYEQY
TRBJ2-1,.,TRBV18,ASSPGGGKYNEQF
TRBJ2-3,TRBD1,TRBV7-2,ASSPGQGGDTQY
TRBJ2-1,.,TRBV10-3,AISHPGSSPPLL
TRBJ1-2,TRBD1,TRBV7-3,ASSEGQGHGYT
TRBJ2-3,TRBD2,TRBV2,ASRAKRGAPDTQY
TRBJ1-1,TRBD1,TRBV29-1,SVASGQEFGSEAF
TRBJ2-4,.,TRBV29-1,SVSGEGRNIQY
TRBJ2-3,TRBD2,TRBV28,ASRTGLAGATDTQY
TRBJ1-5,.,TRBV25-1,ASSDRDQPQH
TRBJ2-7,.,TRBV25-1,ASREDREFSYEQY
TRBJ2-3,.,TRBV11-3,ASSLRQTSTDTQY
TRBJ1-5,.,TRBV6-2/TRBV6-3,ASSRRNQPQH
TRBJ2-2,.,TRBV11-3,ASSPGRGQNTGELF
TRBJ2-2,TRBD1,TRBV7-6,ASSTGQGEGTGELF
TRBJ2-2,TRBD1,TRBV24-1,ATSDLRTGQSTGELF
TRBJ1-5,.,TRBV2,ASKPGTQYLGNQPQH
TRBJ1-3,.,TRBV7-2,ASSLWSGKAGNTIY
TRBJ1-2,TRBD1,TRBV5-4,ASSVDRVEYGYT
TRBJ2-7,TRBD1,TRBV7-9,ASSLSLVPGGKVYEQY
TRBJ1-1,.,TRBV5-6,ASSFAGQGSDTEAF
TRBJ2-2,.,TRBV5-1,ASSIRQPNTGELF
TRBJ1-1,TRBD1,TRBV5-5,ASSKPGQGGTEAF
TRBJ2-1,.,TRBV13,ASSLAAASYNEQF
TRBJ2-5,TRBD1,TRBV9,ASSVGSFRGRQETQY
TRBJ1-2,.,TRBV12-3/TRBV12-4,ASRAGLNYGYT
TRBJ2-7,TRBD1,TRBV19,ASSTGQGAQGEQY
TRBJ1-5,TRBD1,TRBV2,ASRDRVRDSNQPQH
TRBJ2-3,.,TRBV4-1,ASSRLEGTDTQY
TRBJ1-1,.,TRBV30,ACTRERTTEAF
TRBJ2-1,.,TRBV10-1,ASSERGLNNEQF
TRBJ1-4,TRBD1,TRBV5-1,ASSPLGTGGEKLF